This T cell receptor beta chain came from a study of blood T cells in healthy people across ages. This CDR3 contains 12 residues. With 5 bases removed from V and 11 bases from J, the gap between germline ends came to 17 bases. Germline assignment: CDR1 DFQATT and CDR2 SNEGSKA (reference sequence). Total RNA, at least 5 micrograms per sample, was extracted from PBMCs. It was with a sample-barcoded 5' primer and a J-beta primer mix that a second PCR of roughly 7 to 12 cycles was run. A template-switch adaptor that had 12 random nucleotides put a tag on each cDNA molecule. TCRdb fed the 5' RACE reads into MiXCR, producing one record per CDR3 protein. The sample holds around 1.5 million distinct CDR3 sequences, around 42% seen once.

Sequences were obtained from blood. The chain uses TRBV20-1 and TRBJ2-3; TRBD2 might be the D (5 bases). The sequence was obtained from a woman under 30 in good health. The CDR3 here is CSAGRLLGVQYF. The CDR3 DNA sequence: TGCAGTGCTGGGAGACTCCTTGGGGTGCAGTATTTT.